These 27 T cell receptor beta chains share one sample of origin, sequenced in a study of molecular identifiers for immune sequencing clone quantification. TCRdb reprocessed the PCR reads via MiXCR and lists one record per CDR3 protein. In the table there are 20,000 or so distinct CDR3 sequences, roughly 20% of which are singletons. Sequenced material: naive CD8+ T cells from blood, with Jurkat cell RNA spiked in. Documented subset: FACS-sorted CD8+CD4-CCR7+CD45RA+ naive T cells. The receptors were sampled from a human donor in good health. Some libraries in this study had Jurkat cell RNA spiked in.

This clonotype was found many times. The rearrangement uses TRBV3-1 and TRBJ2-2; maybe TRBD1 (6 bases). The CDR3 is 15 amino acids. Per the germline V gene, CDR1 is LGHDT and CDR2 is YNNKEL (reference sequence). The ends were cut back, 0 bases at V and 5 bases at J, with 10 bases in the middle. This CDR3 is CASSQDRGLTGELFF. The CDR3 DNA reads TGTGCCAGCAGCCAAGACAGGGGATTAACCGGGGAGCTGTTTTTT.

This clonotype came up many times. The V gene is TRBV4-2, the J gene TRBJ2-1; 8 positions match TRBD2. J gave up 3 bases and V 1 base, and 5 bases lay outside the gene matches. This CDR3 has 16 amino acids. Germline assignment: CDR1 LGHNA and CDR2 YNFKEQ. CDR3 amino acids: CASSQAGLALYNEQFF. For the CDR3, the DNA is TGTGCCAGCAGCCAAGCCGGACTAGCCCTCTACAATGAGCAGTTCTTC.

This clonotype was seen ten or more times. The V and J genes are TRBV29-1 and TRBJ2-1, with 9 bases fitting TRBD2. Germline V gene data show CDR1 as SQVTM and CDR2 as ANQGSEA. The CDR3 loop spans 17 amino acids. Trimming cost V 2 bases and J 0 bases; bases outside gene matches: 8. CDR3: CSVEKGASGNSYNEQFF. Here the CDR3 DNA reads TGCAGCGTTGAAAAAGGGGCTAGCGGGAACTCCTACAATGAGCAGTTCTTC.

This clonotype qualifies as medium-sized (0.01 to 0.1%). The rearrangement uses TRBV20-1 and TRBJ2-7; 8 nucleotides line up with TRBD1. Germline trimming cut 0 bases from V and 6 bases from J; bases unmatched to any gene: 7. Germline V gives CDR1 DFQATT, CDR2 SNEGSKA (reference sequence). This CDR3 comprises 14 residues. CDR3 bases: TGCAGTGCTAGAGATCACAGGGGGTGGCGCGAGCAGTACTTC. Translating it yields CSARDHRGWREQYF.

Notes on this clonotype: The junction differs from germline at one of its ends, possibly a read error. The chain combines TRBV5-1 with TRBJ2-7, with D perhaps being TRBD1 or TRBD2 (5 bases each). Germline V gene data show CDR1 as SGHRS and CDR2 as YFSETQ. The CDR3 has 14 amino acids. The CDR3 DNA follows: TGCGTCAGCAGCTTGGTGGGGGATCCATACGAGCAGTACTTC. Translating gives CVSSLVGDPYEQYF.

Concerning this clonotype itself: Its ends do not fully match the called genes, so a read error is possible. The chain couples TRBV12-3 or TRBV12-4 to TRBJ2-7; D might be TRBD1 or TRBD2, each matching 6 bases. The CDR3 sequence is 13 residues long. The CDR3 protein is CTSSQGGSHEQYF. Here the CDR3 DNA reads TGTACCAGCAGTCAAGGGGGGTCCCACGAGCAGTACTTC.

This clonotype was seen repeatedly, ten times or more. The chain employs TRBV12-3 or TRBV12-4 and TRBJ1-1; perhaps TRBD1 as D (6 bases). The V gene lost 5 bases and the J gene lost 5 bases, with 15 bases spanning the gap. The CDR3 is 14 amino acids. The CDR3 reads CASSLGGARTEAFF. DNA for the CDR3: TGTGCCAGCAGTCTCGGGGGGGCTCGAACTGAAGCTTTCTTT.

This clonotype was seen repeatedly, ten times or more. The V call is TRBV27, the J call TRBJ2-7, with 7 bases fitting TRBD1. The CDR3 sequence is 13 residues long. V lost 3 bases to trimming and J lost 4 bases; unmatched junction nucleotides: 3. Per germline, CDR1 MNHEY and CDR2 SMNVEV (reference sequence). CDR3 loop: CASSFAGGYEQYF. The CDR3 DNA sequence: TGTGCCAGCAGTTTTGCAGGGGGATACGAGCAGTACTTC.

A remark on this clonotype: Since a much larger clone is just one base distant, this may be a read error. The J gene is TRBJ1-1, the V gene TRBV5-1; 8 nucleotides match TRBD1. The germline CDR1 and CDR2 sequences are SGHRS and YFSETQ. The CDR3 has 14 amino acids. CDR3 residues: CACSGGQGITEAFF. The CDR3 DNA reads TGCGCCTGCAGCGGTGGACAGGGTATCACTGAAGCTTTCTTT.

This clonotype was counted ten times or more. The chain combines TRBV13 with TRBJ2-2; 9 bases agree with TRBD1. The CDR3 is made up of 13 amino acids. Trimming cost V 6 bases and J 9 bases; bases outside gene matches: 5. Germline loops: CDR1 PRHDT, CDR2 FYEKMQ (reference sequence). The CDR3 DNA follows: TGTGCCAGCAGGACAGGGGGTCTCCGGGAGCTGTTTTTT. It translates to CASRTGGLRELFF.

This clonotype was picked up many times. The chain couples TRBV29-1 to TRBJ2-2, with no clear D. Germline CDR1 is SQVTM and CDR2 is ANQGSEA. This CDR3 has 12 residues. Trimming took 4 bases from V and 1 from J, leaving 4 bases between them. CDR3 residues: CSVAENTGELFF. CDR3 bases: TGCAGCGTTGCGGAGAACACCGGGGAGCTGTTTTTT.

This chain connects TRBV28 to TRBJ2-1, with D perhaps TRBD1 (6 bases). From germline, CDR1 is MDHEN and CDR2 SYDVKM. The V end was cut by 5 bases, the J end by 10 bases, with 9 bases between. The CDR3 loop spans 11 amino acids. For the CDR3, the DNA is TGTGCCAGCAGTCCACAGGGAGAGCAGTTCTTC. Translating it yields CASSPQGEQFF.

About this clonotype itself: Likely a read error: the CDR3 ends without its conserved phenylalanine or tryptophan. In DNA, the CDR3 is TGTGCCAGCAGCCAAGTAGGGGGCCCGGAAGAGACCCAGTACCTC. This sequence encodes CASSQVGGPEETQYL. V is TRBV4-2 and J is TRBJ2-5; TRBD1 aligns across 7 bases. V lost 1 base and J lost 3; bases outside the gene matches: 5. CDR3 length: 15 residues. Germline CDR1 LGHNA, CDR2 YNFKEQ.

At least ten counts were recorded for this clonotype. The CDR3 reads CASRFQGRAGELFF. Written as DNA, the CDR3 is TGTGCCAGCAGGTTCCAGGGGCGGGCCGGGGAGCTGTTTTTT. The V and J genes are TRBV12-3 or TRBV12-4 and TRBJ2-2; tentative D call: TRBD1 (6 bases). The ends were cut back, 6 bases at V and 6 bases at J, with 14 bases in the middle. The CDR3 is 14 residues long.

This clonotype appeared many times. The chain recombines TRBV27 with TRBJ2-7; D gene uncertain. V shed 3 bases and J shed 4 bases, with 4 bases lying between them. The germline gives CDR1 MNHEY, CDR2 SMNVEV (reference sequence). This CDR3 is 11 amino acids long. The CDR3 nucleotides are TGTGCCAGCAGTTTCGGGTACGAGCAGTACTTC. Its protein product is CASSFGYEQYF.

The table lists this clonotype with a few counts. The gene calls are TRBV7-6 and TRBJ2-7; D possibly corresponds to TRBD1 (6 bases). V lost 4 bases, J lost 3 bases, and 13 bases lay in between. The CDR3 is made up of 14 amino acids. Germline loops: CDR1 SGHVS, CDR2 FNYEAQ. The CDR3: CASSYADRYYEQYF. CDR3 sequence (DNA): TGTGCCAGCAGCTATGCCGACAGGTACTACGAGCAGTACTTC.

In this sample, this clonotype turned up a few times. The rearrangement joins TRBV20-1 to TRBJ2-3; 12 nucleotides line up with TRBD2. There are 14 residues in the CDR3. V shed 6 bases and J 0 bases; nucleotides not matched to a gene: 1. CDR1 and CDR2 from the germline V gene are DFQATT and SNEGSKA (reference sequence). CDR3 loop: CSAGTSGSTDTQYF. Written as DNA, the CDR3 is TGCAGTGCCGGGACTAGCGGGAGCACAGATACGCAGTATTTT.

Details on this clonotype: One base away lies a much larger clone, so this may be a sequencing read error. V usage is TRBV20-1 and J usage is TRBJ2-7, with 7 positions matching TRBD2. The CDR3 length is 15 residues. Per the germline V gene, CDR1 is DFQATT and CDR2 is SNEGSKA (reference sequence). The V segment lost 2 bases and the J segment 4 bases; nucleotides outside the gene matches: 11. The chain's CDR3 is CSARSSRIGGYEQYF. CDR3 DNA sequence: TGCAGTGCTAGATCCTCACGGATCGGGGGGTACGAGCAGTACTTC.

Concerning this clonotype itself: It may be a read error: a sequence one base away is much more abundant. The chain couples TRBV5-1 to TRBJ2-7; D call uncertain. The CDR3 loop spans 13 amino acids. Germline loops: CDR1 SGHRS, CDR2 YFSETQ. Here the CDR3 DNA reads TGCACCAGCAGCTTCAGCATCTCCTACGAGCAGTACTTC. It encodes CTSSFSISYEQYF.

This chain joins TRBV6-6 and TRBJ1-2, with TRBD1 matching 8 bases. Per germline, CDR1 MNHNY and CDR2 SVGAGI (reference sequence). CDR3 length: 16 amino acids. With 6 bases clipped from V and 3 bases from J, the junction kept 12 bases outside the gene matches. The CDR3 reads CASRGPDREGDYGYTF. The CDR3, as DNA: TGTGCCAGCAGGGGCCCGGACAGGGAAGGGGACTATGGCTACACCTTC.

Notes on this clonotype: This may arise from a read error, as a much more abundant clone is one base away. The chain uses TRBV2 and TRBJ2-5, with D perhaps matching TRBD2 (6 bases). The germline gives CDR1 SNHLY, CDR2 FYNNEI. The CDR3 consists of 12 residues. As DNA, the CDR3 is TGTGCCAGCTGTGAATGGGGATTACGGGGGAACTTC. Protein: CASCEWGLRGNF.

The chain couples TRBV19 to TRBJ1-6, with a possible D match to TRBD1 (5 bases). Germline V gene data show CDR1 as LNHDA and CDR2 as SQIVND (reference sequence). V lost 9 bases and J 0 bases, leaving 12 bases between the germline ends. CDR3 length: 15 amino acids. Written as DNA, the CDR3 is TGTGCCAGCTGGGACTTGAGCTCCTATAATTCACCCCTCCACTTT. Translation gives CASWDLSSYNSPLHF. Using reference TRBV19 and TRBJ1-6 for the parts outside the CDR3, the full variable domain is DGGITQSPKYLFRKEGQNVTLSCEQNLNHDAMYWYRQDPGQGLRLIYYSQIVNDFQKGDIAEGYSVSREKKESFPLTVTSAQKNPTAFYLCASWDLSSYNSPLHFGNGTRLTVT.

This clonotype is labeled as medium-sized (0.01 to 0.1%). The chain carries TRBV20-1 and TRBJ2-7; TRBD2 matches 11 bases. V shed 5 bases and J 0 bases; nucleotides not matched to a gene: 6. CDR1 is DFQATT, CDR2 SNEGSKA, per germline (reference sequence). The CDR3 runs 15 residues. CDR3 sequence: CSASVSGRASYEQYF. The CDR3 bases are TGCAGTGCTTCCGTTAGCGGGAGGGCCTCCTACGAGCAGTACTTC.

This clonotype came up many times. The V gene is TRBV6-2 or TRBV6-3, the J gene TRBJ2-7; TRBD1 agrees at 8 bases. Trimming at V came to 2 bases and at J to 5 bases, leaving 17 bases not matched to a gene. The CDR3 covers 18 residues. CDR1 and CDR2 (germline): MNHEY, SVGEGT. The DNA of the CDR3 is TGTGCCAGCAGTTACCGCCGAGTTGGGACAGGACCCCTAGACGAGCAGTACTTC. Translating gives CASSYRRVGTGPLDEQYF.

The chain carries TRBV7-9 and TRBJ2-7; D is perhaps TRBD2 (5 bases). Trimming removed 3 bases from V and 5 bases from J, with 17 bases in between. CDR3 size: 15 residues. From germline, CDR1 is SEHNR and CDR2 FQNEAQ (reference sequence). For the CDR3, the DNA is TGTGCCAGCAGCTTCCCGGAGAGGACTTTCAACGAGCAGTACTTC. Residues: CASSFPERTFNEQYF.

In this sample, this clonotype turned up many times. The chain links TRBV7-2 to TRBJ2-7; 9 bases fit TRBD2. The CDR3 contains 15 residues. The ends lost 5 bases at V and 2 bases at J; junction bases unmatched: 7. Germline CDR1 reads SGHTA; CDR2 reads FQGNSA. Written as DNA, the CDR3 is TGTGCCAGCAGCCCATCCTCTAGCGGGACCTACGAGCAGTACTTC. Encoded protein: CASSPSSSGTYEQYF.

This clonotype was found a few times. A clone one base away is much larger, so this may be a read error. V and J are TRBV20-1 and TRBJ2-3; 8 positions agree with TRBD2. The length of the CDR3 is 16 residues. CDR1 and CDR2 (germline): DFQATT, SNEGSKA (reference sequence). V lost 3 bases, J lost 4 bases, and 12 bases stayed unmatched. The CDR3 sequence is CSASFFQRESADTQYF. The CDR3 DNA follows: TGCAGTGCTAGTTTTTTCCAGCGGGAGTCGGCAGATACGCAGTATTTT.